This T cell receptor (beta chain) was found in a study of shared clonotypes between healthy human individuals. Study-level results: Memory subsets had estimated richness that was generally smaller than that of naive subsets. Among donors, sharing of clonotypes was expected to be affected by sequencing depth. Some naive CD4 clonotypes, 4% to 6%, turned up in common across several donors.

Produced via immunoSEQ multiplex PCR; TCRdb's table is partial and in-frame only. The data show about 2,200,000 clones, 85% to 95% seen once. The CDR3 consists of 12 residues. Trimming pared 1 base from V and 6 bases from J, leaving 6 bases between. CDR1 LNHNV and CDR2 YYDKDF come from the germline V gene (reference sequence). To note about this clone: Its target is unknown.

Positive CCR7 selection of CD45RO-negative cells yielded the naive CD8 cells, and terminally differentiated effector memory CD45RA+ cells were excluded. All donors were Caucasian adults living in Nashville, Tennessee. This sequence originates from a man aged 18 to 30 in good health. Some clones in this sample may be carry-over from other donors' samples. The chain uses TRBV15 and TRBJ1-2; maybe TRBD1 (5 bases). The source material was naive CD8+ T cells from PBMCs. DNA for the CDR3: TGTGCCACCAGCAGAGGGGACGATGGCTACACCTTC. Translated, it gives CATSRGDDGYTF.